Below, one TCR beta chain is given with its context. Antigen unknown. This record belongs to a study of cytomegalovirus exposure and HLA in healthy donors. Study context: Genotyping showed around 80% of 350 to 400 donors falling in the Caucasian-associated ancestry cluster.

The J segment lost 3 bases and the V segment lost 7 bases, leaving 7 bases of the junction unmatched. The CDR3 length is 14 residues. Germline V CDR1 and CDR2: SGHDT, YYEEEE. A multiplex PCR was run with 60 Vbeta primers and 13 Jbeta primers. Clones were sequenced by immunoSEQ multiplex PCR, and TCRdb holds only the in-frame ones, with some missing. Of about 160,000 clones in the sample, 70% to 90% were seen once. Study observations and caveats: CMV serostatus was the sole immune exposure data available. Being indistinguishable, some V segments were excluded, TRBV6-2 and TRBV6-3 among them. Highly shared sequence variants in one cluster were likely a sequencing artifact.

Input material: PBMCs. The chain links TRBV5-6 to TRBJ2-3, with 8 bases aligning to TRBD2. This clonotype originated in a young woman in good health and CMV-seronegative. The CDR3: CASGRGGLTDTQYF. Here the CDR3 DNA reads TGTGCCAGCGGCCGGGGGGGCCTAACAGATACGCAGTATTTT. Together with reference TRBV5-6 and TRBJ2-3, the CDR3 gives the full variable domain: DAGVTQSPTHLIKTRGQQVTLRCSPKSGHDTVSWYQQALGQGPQFIFQYYEEEERQRGNFPDRFSGHQFPNYSSELNVNALLLGDSALYLCASGRGGLTDTQYFGPGTRLTVL.